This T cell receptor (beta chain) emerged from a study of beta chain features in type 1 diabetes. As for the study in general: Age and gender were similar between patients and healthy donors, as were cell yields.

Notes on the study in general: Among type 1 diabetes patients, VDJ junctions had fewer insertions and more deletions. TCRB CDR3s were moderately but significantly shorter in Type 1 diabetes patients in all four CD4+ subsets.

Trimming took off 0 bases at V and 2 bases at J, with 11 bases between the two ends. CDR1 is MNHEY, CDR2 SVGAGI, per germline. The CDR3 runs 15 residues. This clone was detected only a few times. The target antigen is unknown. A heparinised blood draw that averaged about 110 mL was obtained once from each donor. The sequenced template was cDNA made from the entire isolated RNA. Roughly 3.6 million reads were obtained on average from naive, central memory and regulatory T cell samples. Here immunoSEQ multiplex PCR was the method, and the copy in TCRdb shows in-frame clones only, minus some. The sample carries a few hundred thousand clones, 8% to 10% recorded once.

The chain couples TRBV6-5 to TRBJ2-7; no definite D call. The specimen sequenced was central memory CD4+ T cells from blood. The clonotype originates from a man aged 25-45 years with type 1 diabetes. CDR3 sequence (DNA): TGTGCCAGCAGTTACTCGCAGGTGATGGCCTACGAGCAGTACTTC. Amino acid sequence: CASSYSQVMAYEQYF.